The TCR beta chain described here comes from a study of read filtering for tumor transcriptome and immune sequencing. Across the whole study: Transcriptome libraries were built from DNase-treated RNA.

Points from the study as a whole: Compared with RNA-seq, IR-seq gave much higher clonotype depth and reliability. The sorted CD138-negative fraction was a mixed bone marrow immune population, not purified T cells.

This CDR3 has 15 amino acids. CDR1 is SNHLY, CDR2 FYNNEI, per germline. The ends were cut back, 6 bases at V and 2 bases at J, with 14 bases in the middle. Ten or more counts support this clonotype. The antigen is not known. The library was built from about 400 ng RNA with molecular barcoded adaptors for alpha/delta and beta/gamma chains. TCRdb itself ran the reads through MiXCR, one entry per CDR3 protein. The table includes tens of thousands of distinct CDR3 sequences, around a sixth detected once. What was sequenced was a population of CD138-negative cells sorted from bone marrow. The clonotype comes from a donor aged 40 or older with multiple myeloma. This chain joins TRBV2 and TRBJ2-1; D perhaps matches TRBD1 (6 bases). Written as DNA, the CDR3 is TGTGCCAGCAGGATGGACAGCTGGCCCTACAATGAGCAGTTCTTC. This sequence encodes CASRMDSWPYNEQFF.